Listed below are T cell receptor beta chains from one sample, sequenced in a study of Graves' ophthalmopathy and Graves' hyperthyroidism. TCRdb called the multiplex PCR reads again in MiXCR, with one record for every CDR3 protein. The table includes some 390,000 distinct CDR3 sequences, 15% to 20% detected once. Input material: peripheral blood. The receptors derive from a woman aged 18-29 years with Graves' ophthalmopathy. Each CDR3 is given with its conserved first and last residue. The D gene is left open where the match is weak. A row's size may be missing; if present it is once, few, many or a size class.

clone_size d_call j_call v_call cdr3_nt cdr3_aa
many NA TRBJ1-2 TRBV20-1 TGCAGTGCTAAGGAGACTGGTTATGATGGCTACACCTTC CSAKETGYDGYTF
NA NA TRBJ2-6 TRBV20-1 TGCAGTGCTATTCCCGGGGTCTCTGGGGCCAACGTCCTGACTTTC CSAIPGVSGANVLTF
NA NA TRBJ1-6 TRBV19 TGTGCCAGTAGTATTGCCAAAAGTTCACCCCTCCACTTT CASSIAKSSPLHF
many TRBD1 TRBJ1-6 TRBV4-1 TGCGCCAGCAGCCAAACTCCCACTCATGGACAGGGTTCTTTTGCACCCCTCCACTTT CASSQTPTHGQGSFAPLHF
many NA TRBJ1-5 TRBV6-2/TRBV6-3 TGTGCCAGCAGGGGAGTGGTTCAGCCCCAGCATTTT CASRGVVQPQHF
many TRBD2 TRBJ2-2 TRBV20-1 TGCAGTGCACGGACTAGCGGGAGCGTCGGGGAGCTGTTTTTT CSARTSGSVGELFF
NA TRBD1 TRBJ2-5 TRBV6-2/TRBV6-3 TGTGCCAGCAGTTTCCTGACAGGGGGACAACGAACCCAGTACTTC CASSFLTGGQRTQYF
NA TRBD1 TRBJ1-6 TRBV12-3/TRBV12-4 TGTGCCAGCAGTTCGGGGACAGCACCATCTAATTCACCCCTCCACTTT CASSSGTAPSNSPLHF
many NA TRBJ2-5 TRBV11-2 TGTGCCAGCAGCTCCCTAGCGACGTACCAAGAGACCCAGTACTTC CASSSLATYQETQYF
NA TRBD2 TRBJ2-7 TRBV6-2/TRBV6-3 TGTGCCAGCGCGCTAGCGGACTCCTACGAGCAGTACTTC CASALADSYEQYF
many TRBD2 TRBJ2-7 TRBV28 TGTGCCAGCAGTTTATCACGGGGGGGATCCTACGAGCAGTACTTC CASSLSRGGSYEQYF
many TRBD1 TRBJ1-1 TRBV6-5 TGTGCCAGCAGTTTAACAGGGGAGGGTGAAGCTTTCTTT CASSLTGEGEAFF
many NA TRBJ2-7 TRBV29-1 TGCAGCGTTGGTCGGGAATACGAGCAGTACTTC CSVGREYEQYF
many NA TRBJ2-5 TRBV7-2 TGTGCCAGCAGCCCCGCGATTGCGGGGAAAGAGACCCAGTACTTC CASSPAIAGKETQYF
many NA TRBJ1-1 TRBV6-5 TGTGCCAGCAGTTACATGCTGGCGAACACTGAAGCTTTCTTT CASSYMLANTEAFF
NA TRBD2 TRBJ2-7 TRBV12-3/TRBV12-4 TGTGCCAGCAGTCCGACCCAAGCGGGAGGGCTGAACGAGCAGTACTTC CASSPTQAGGLNEQYF
many NA TRBJ2-4 TRBV6-1 TGTGCCAGCAGGGGGGCCAAAAACATTCAGTACTTC CASRGAKNIQYF
many TRBD1 TRBJ1-1 TRBV6-1 TGTGCCAGCAGCCACCTCGGACAGGGGAGGACTGAAGCTTTCTTT CASSHLGQGRTEAFF
many NA TRBJ2-2 TRBV27 TGTGCCAGCGGCACCCGAAGAGTCACCGGGGAGCTGTTTTTT CASGTRRVTGELFF
many NA TRBJ2-7 TRBV13 TGTGCCAGCAGCTTAGGCTGGCGGAGTTACGAGCAGTACTTC CASSLGWRSYEQYF
many NA TRBJ1-6 TRBV15 TGTGCCACCAGCACTAAGGTGGGGGATCCCCTCCACTTT CATSTKVGDPLHF
NA TRBD1 TRBJ1-1 TRBV11-1 TGTGCCAGCAGCTCTACCGGGACAGGGGATCGGGACACTGAAGCTTTCTTT CASSSTGTGDRDTEAFF
many TRBD2 TRBJ2-7 TRBV19 TGTGCCTCCCAGGGAGTAGCGGGAGTCCACGAGCAGTACTTC CASQGVAGVHEQYF
many TRBD1 TRBJ1-5 TRBV7-4 TGTGCCAGCAGCTCCCCACAGGGGCGCAATCAGCCCCAGCATTTT CASSSPQGRNQPQHF
few TRBD2 TRBJ2-7 TRBV28 TGTGCCAGCAGTATAGGGACTAGCGGGATAACCTACGAGCAGTACTTC CASSIGTSGITYEQYF
many TRBD2 TRBJ2-7 TRBV25-1 TGTGCCAGCAGTCAGGTCGGGGGGAGTGTGGAGCAGTACTTC CASSQVGGSVEQYF
many NA TRBJ1-5 TRBV19 TGTGCCAGTAGTATAGCGGGGGACGGTTACAATCAGCCCCAGCATTTT CASSIAGDGYNQPQHF
many NA TRBJ1-1 TRBV6-2/TRBV6-3 TGTGCCAGCAGTACGGGGAGGTTCGAAGCTTTCTTT CASSTGRFEAFF
NA TRBD1 TRBJ1-1 TRBV6-1 TGTGCCAGCAGTGAAGGGGACAGGGAGTTCACTGAAGCTTTCTTT CASSEGDREFTEAFF
many TRBD1 TRBJ2-7 TRBV4-2 TGTGCCAGCAGCCAAGGCAGCGCCAGGGGGTTGACCTACGAGCAGTACTTC CASSQGSARGLTYEQYF
many NA TRBJ2-7 TRBV12-3/TRBV12-4 TGTGCCAGCAGTTTGTTCTCCTACGAGCAGTACTTC CASSLFSYEQYF
many NA TRBJ1-3 TRBV5-1 TGCGCCAGCAGCTTGGACCTTATCAGCTCTGGAAACACCATATATTTT CASSLDLISSGNTIYF
many NA TRBJ1-3 TRBV7-6 TGTGCCAGCAGCTTAGGGGGGGAGCTCTCTGGAAACACCATATATTTT CASSLGGELSGNTIYF
many NA TRBJ1-1 TRBV6-1 TGTGCCAGCGCTCGACAGCCAAACACTGAAGCTTTCTTT CASARQPNTEAFF
many NA TRBJ1-2 TRBV7-9 TGTGCCAGCAGCGCACAGGGTAACTATGGCTACACCTTC CASSAQGNYGYTF
NA NA TRBJ2-5 TRBV7-2 TGTGCCAGCAGCTTATTCGGGCAGGGTCGGGAGACCCAGTACTTC CASSLFGQGRETQYF
many NA TRBJ2-7 TRBV7-2 TGTGCCAGCAGCCCCGTGGGGACGTCTACCTACGAGCAGTACTTC CASSPVGTSTYEQYF
NA NA TRBJ2-5 TRBV30 TGTGCCTGGAGTGTAGGGGTGGGGGAGACCCAGTACTTC CAWSVGVGETQYF
NA NA TRBJ1-5 TRBV27 TGTGCCAGCAGTTTAGGGCAGCGAAATCAGCCCCAGCATTTT CASSLGQRNQPQHF
few NA TRBJ2-7 TRBV27 TGTGCCAGCAGTTTATTGCACAGGACAGCCGCCTACGAGCAGTACTTC CASSLLHRTAAYEQYF
NA NA TRBJ2-6 TRBV3-1 TGTGCCAGCAGCTCACAGGGAACTGGGGCCAACGTCCTGACTTTC CASSSQGTGANVLTF
NA NA TRBJ2-5 TRBV6-1 TGTGCCAGCAGTGAGGCCGGGACTACCCAGTACTTC CASSEAGTTQYF
many TRBD1 TRBJ2-7 TRBV19 TGTGCCAGTAGTTTGGGACAGGGTGACGAGCAGTACTTC CASSLGQGDEQYF
NA TRBD2 TRBJ2-7 TRBV6-5 TGTGCCAGCAGTTACTCGAGGGCTAGCGGGAGCTACGAGCAGTACTTC CASSYSRASGSYEQYF
many NA TRBJ1-1 TRBV9 TGTGCCAGCAGCTCTAGTGGGGGGCTTCAGAACACTGAAGCTTTCTTT CASSSSGGLQNTEAFF
many TRBD2 TRBJ2-2 TRBV20-1 TGCAGTGCTAGAGATCCTAGCGGGAGAGCCAACACCGGGGAGCTGTTTTTT CSARDPSGRANTGELFF
many NA TRBJ1-2 TRBV7-2 TGTGCCAGCAGCTTAGCGCCTTCCGCAGTCTTCTATGGCTACACCTTC CASSLAPSAVFYGYTF
many TRBD1 TRBJ1-1 TRBV4-1 TGCGCCAGCAGCCACCCTAAACCGGACAGGGTCCGAGGTGTTGAAGCTTTCTTT CASSHPKPDRVRGVEAFF
many TRBD2 TRBJ2-5 TRBV11-2 TGTGCCAGCAGCTCGACTAGCGGGAGGGCCGGGAGGGAGACCCAGTACTTC CASSSTSGRAGRETQYF
NA NA TRBJ1-6 TRBV30 TGTGCCTGGAGTGCGGAGGTCTCCTATAATTCACCCCTCCACTTT CAWSAEVSYNSPLHF
many NA TRBJ2-7 TRBV6-5 TGTGCCAGCAGTTACTTGGGGGTCTCCTACGAGCAGTACTTC CASSYLGVSYEQYF
NA NA TRBJ1-1 TRBV6-2/TRBV6-3 TGTGCCAGCAGGACTCCGGGTAAGACTGAAGCTTTCTTT CASRTPGKTEAFF
many NA TRBJ1-6 TRBV2 TGTGCCAGCAGTACAGACGGGAATTCACCCCTCCACTTT CASSTDGNSPLHF